This TCR beta chain was recorded in a study of cytomegalovirus exposure and HLA in healthy donors. Study conclusions and caveats: Presence/absence analyses supposed approximately even sequencing depth among donors. With further analysis later on, most CMV-associated TCR beta chains appeared HLA-restricted.

A note on this clone: What it binds is unknown.

The CDR3 length is 18 residues. The J segment lost 7 bases and the V segment lost 0 bases, leaving 14 bases of the junction unmatched. From germline, CDR1 is MGHRA and CDR2 YSYEKL. Use of 60 Vbeta and 13 Jbeta primers characterized the PCR. As originally analysed: Later analysis identified tens of millions of unique TCR beta chains, some 10 million shared. The repertoire was sequenced with immunoSEQ multiplex PCR; TCRdb's copy has only in-frame clones and lacks some. V, J and clone size derive from that table, while D and trimming were established from the DNA sequence. Of approximately 53,000 clones detected, roughly 80% appear once; the ten largest clones hold 2.5% to 3%.

Sample: PBMCs. This sequence was found in a woman between 40 and 55 years old in good health and CMV-seropositive. This chain uses TRBV4-1 with TRBJ2-1; 8 bases are a match to TRBD2. CDR3 nucleotides: TGCGCCAGCAGCCAAGATCCTCAGTCAGCGGGGGCAGGGAATGAGCAGTTCTTC. Translation gives CASSQDPQSAGAGNEQFF.